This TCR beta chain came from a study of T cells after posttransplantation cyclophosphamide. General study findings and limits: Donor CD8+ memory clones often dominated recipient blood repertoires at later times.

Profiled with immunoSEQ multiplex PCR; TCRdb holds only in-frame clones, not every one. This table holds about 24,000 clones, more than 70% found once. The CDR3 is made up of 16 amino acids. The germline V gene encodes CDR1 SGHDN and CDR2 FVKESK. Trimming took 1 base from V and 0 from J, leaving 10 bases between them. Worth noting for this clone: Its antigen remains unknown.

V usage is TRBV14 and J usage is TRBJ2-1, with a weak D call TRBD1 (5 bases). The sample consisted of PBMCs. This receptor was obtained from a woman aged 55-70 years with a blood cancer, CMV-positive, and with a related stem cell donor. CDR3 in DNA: TGTGCCAGCAGCCAAGTCGGCAGGGCCTCCTACAATGAGCAGTTCTTC. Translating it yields CASSQVGRASYNEQFF.